The clone carrying this T cell receptor (beta chain) was seen just once. Its matching antigen is unknown. TCRbeta libraries were built with three rounds of nested PCR, modified from ARM-PCR. Via MiXCR, TCRdb re-called the multiplex PCR reads, giving one row per CDR3 protein. Counted here are roughly 44,000 distinct CDR3 sequences, roughly two thirds occurring once; the ten biggest clones make up 15% to 20%. V was pared by 7 bases and J by 7 bases, with 7 bases of the junction left unmatched. The CDR3 has 13 residues. The sample belongs to a study of tumor and adjacent non-tumor tissue in lung cancer. Study-wide points: TCR diversity was significantly greater in tumor than normal lung tissue.

The template was RNA from unsorted bulk tissue. More than 3 cm separated this lung sample from the edge of the tumor. The chain carries TRBV12-3 or TRBV12-4 and TRBJ1-5, with 7 bases matching TRBD1. This sequence originates from a woman aged 40 to 55 with non-small cell lung cancer. Material for sequencing was distant non-tumor lung tissue. CDR3 amino acids: CASNYRGEQPQHF. The DNA of the CDR3 is TGTGCCAGCAACTACAGGGGTGAGCAGCCCCAGCATTTT.